These 31 T cell receptor beta chains share one sample of origin, sequenced in a study of control samples from healthy donors and cancer patients. The assay was immunoSEQ multiplex PCR, and TCRdb's table has in-frame clones only and misses some. The sample includes roughly 100,000 clones, about 83% of them seen just once. The specimen was blood. The origin of the receptors is a woman between 50 and 59 years old in good health.

This rearrangement joins TRBV20-1 to TRBJ1-2; D not resolved. The CDR3 totals 14 residues. V lost 3 bases to trimming and J lost 0 bases, with 11 bases between them. Germline V CDR1 and CDR2: DFQATT, SNEGSKA (reference sequence). The CDR3, as DNA: TGCAGTGCTAGTTCAGACTTCACTAACTATGGCTACACCTTC. The encoded protein is CSASSDFTNYGYTF.

V is TRBV24-1 and J is TRBJ1-2; D is ambiguous. V lost 3 bases, J lost 4 bases, and 11 bases lay in between. There are 14 residues in the CDR3. Germline CDR1 reads KGHDR; CDR2 reads SFDVKD. CDR3 bases: TGTGCCACCAGTGATGTTGGGGAGAGCTATGGCTACACCTTC. Amino acid sequence: CATSDVGESYGYTF.

This clone was picked up one time. The rearrangement links TRBV5-4 to TRBJ2-2; D might be TRBD2 (6 bases). The CDR3 spans 15 residues. Germline V gene sequence: CDR1 SGHNT, CDR2 YYREEE (reference sequence). V gave up 4 bases and J gave up 6 bases, with 16 bases separating them. For the CDR3, the DNA is TGTGCCAGCAGCCGGGACTCCTCCATGCCCGGGGAGCTGTTTTTT. Protein sequence: CASSRDSSMPGELFF. The whole variable domain, filled in from reference TRBV5-4 and TRBJ2-2, reads ETGVTQSPTHLIKTRGQQVTLRCSSQSGHNTVSWYQQALGQGPQFIFQYYREEENGRGNFPPRFSGLQFPNYSSELNVNALELDDSALYLCASSRDSSMPGELFFGEGSRLTVL.

This chain joins TRBV19 and TRBJ2-7, with 7 bases fitting TRBD1. Per germline, CDR1 LNHDA and CDR2 SQIVND (reference sequence). There are 12 residues in the CDR3. J lost 4 bases, V lost 6 bases, and 3 bases had no gene match. Here the CDR3 DNA reads TGTGCCAGTAGCACAGGGGAATACGAGCAGTACTTC. Translated, it gives CASSTGEYEQYF.

The chain employs TRBV14 and TRBJ2-1, with TRBD2 matching over 8 bases. This CDR3 has 19 residues. J gave up 4 bases and V 0 bases, and 14 bases lay outside the gene matches. Germline V gene data show CDR1 as SGHDN and CDR2 as FVKESK. The CDR3: CASSQDQAREAGDYNEQFF. The CDR3 DNA is TGTGCCAGCAGCCAAGATCAAGCACGCGAAGCGGGGGATTACAATGAGCAGTTCTTC.

The rearrangement links TRBV27 to TRBJ1-2, with a tentative D call TRBD1 (5 bases). CDR3 size: 12 residues. Trimming cost V 8 bases and J 3 bases, with 10 bases left between them. Germline V gives CDR1 MNHEY, CDR2 SMNVEV (reference sequence). CDR3 region: CASFRGDYGYTF. CDR3 DNA: TGTGCCAGCTTCCGGGGGGACTATGGCTACACCTTC.

The rearrangement uses TRBV27 and TRBJ2-2; no definite D call. Germline values: CDR1 MNHEY, CDR2 SMNVEV (reference sequence). The germline V and J ends were trimmed by 1 base and 3 bases, with 6 bases remaining between them. CDR3 length: 14 residues. CDR3 bases: TGTGCCAGCAGTTTATATCGCGACACCGGGGAGCTGTTTTTT. It yields the protein CASSLYRDTGELFF.

This clone was recorded a few times. This rearrangement joins TRBV7-2 to TRBJ1-2, with 7 bases lining up with TRBD1. Germline lookup yields CDR1 SGHTA and CDR2 FQGNSA. CDR3 length: 15 residues. Losses at the gene ends were 5 bases for V and 2 bases for J; bases not matched to a gene: 8. Written as DNA, the CDR3 is TGTGCCAGCAGCCCTCGACAGGGATGGAACTATGGCTACACCTTC. This translates into CASSPRQGWNYGYTF.

The chain carries TRBV19 and TRBJ2-7; D ambiguous. The germline gives CDR1 LNHDA, CDR2 SQIVND (reference sequence). The CDR3 runs 14 residues. Trimming left V 5 bases short and J 12 bases short, with 23 bases between. CDR3 in amino acids: CASSPPPPAVDWYF. As DNA, the CDR3 is TGTGCCAGTAGTCCGCCACCGCCGGCGGTGGATTGGTACTTC.

This chain uses TRBV6-5 with TRBJ1-4; 7 nucleotides align to TRBD1. Looked up from germline, CDR1 is MNHEY and CDR2 is SVGAGI. CDR3 length: 15 residues. The trim removed 6 bases at V and 4 bases at J, leaving 8 bases unmatched. CDR3 residues: CASSPQGLDNEKLFF. CDR3 coding DNA: TGTGCCAGCAGCCCACAGGGGCTGGATAATGAAAAACTGTTTTTT.

This clone appeared a single time. The rearrangement links TRBV7-2 to TRBJ1-6, with 9 bases matching TRBD1. This CDR3 region has 18 residues. The V and J ends lost 6 bases and 6 bases, in that order; junction bases with no gene match: 15. Germline V gene data show CDR1 as SGHTA and CDR2 as FQGNSA. The CDR3 reads CASRRTGTGTSLNSPLHF. The CDR3 DNA reads TGTGCCAGCAGACGGACCGGGACAGGGACCTCTCTTAATTCACCCCTCCACTTT.

The chain recombines TRBV5-4 with TRBJ2-6; D gene ambiguous. The V gene's germline CDR1 is SGHNT and CDR2 YYREEE (reference sequence). The ends were cut back, 6 bases at V and 0 bases at J, with 4 bases in the middle. CDR3 length: 13 amino acids. CDR3 nucleotide sequence: TGTGCCAGCACCACCTCTGGGGCCAACGTCCTGACTTTC. Amino acids: CASTTSGANVLTF.

This chain joins TRBV18 and TRBJ2-7; TRBD1 matches 7 bases. This CDR3 contains 12 residues. CDR1 is KGHSH, CDR2 LQKENI, per germline. Germline trimming cut 3 bases from V and 4 bases from J; bases unmatched to any gene: 0. CDR3 DNA: TGTGCCAGCTCACCGACAGGGTACGAGCAGTACTTC. Translation gives CASSPTGYEQYF.

This clone was seen a few times. This sequence joins TRBV15 and TRBJ1-3, with 9 nucleotides matching TRBD1. Unmatched junction bases numbered 7, after V lost 0 bases and J lost 4 bases. Germline V gene data show CDR1 as LNHNV and CDR2 as YYDKDF (reference sequence). CDR3 size: 17 residues. CDR3 amino acids: CATSRDHGTGYGNTIYF. The CDR3 DNA sequence: TGTGCCACCAGCAGAGATCATGGGACAGGGTACGGAAACACCATATATTTT. Full variable domain (rest looked up from reference TRBV15 and TRBJ1-3): DAMVIQNPRYQVTQFGKPVTLSCSQTLNHNVMYWYQQKSSQAPKLLFHYYDKDFNNEADTPDNFQSRRPNTSFCFLDIRSPGLGDTAMYLCATSRDHGTGYGNTIYFGEGSWLTVV.

This chain links TRBV11-3 with TRBJ1-2; D remains unclear. The germline V and J ends were trimmed by 8 bases and 6 bases, with 19 bases remaining between them. The CDR3 totals 14 residues. Germline V gene data show CDR1 as SGHNT and CDR2 as YENEEA. The CDR3: CASVRSGASDGYTF. CDR3 bases: TGTGCCAGCGTTAGATCGGGAGCCTCCGATGGCTACACCTTC.

The V gene is TRBV7-9, the J gene TRBJ1-2; TRBD1 matches 10 bases. J gave up 3 bases and V 4 bases, and 11 bases lay outside the gene matches. CDR3 length: 17 residues. Germline values: CDR1 SEHNR, CDR2 FQNEAQ (reference sequence). The CDR3 bases are TGTGCCAGCAGCTCGTTCTTAGTAGGACAGGGGGACTATGGCTACACCTTC. It specifies CASSSFLVGQGDYGYTF.

This clone was observed a single time. The J gene is TRBJ1-4, the V gene TRBV15, with D tentatively TRBD1 (6 bases). Trimming removed 0 bases at V and 0 bases at J, with 11 bases between. Per the germline V gene, CDR1 is LNHNV and CDR2 is YYDKDF (reference sequence). This CDR3 region has 17 residues. The CDR3 reads CATSRDGRGPTNEKLFF. CDR3 in DNA: TGTGCCACCAGCAGAGATGGCAGGGGCCCAACTAATGAAAAACTGTTTTTT. The whole variable domain, remainder taken from reference TRBV15 and TRBJ1-4, is DAMVIQNPRYQVTQFGKPVTLSCSQTLNHNVMYWYQQKSSQAPKLLFHYYDKDFNNEADTPDNFQSRRPNTSFCFLDIRSPGLGDTAMYLCATSRDGRGPTNEKLFFGSGTQLSVL.

The V and J genes are TRBV6-5 and TRBJ2-7; 12 bases are a match to TRBD1. Germline CDR1 and CDR2: MNHEY and SVGAGI. Trimming took 0 bases from V and 6 from J; bases not matched to a gene: 6. This CDR3 region has 16 residues. CDR3 nucleotide sequence: TGTGCCAGCAGTTACTCCCCGGGACAGGGGGCGCCCGAGCAGTACTTC. Protein sequence: CASSYSPGQGAPEQYF.

The V gene is TRBV6-2 or TRBV6-3, the J gene TRBJ2-5; 7 bases are a match to TRBD1. The CDR3 sequence is 14 residues long. Germline V gene sequence: CDR1 MNHEY, CDR2 SVGEGT. Trimming removed 5 bases from V and 7 bases from J; junction bases left unmatched: 10. CDR3 nucleotides: TGTGCCAGCAGTCTCACAGGGGACCGAGGGACCCAGTACTTC. Its translation is CASSLTGDRGTQYF.

The CDR3 nucleotides read TGTGCCAGCAGCGCCGGCCTGAACTACGAGCAGTACTTC. It specifies CASSAGLNYEQYF. The rearrangement joins TRBV9 to TRBJ2-7; D ambiguous. CDR1 is SGDLS and CDR2 is YYNGEE in the germline V gene. Trimming left V 3 bases short and J 3 bases short, with 10 bases between. CDR3 size: 13 residues.

The rearrangement uses TRBV7-9 and TRBJ1-1, with D possibly TRBD1 on 6 matching bases. CDR3 length: 14 amino acids. Per germline, CDR1 SEHNR and CDR2 FQNEAQ (reference sequence). V was shortened by 5 bases and J by 4 bases, with 14 bases between the two germline ends. The CDR3 nucleotides are TGTGCCAGCAGCCTGGGGGGGGCGGCCACTGAAGCTTTCTTT. This sequence encodes CASSLGGAATEAFF.

J is TRBJ2-3 and V is TRBV6-5; perhaps D is TRBD1 or TRBD2 (5 bases each). With 6 bases removed from V and 0 bases from J, the gap between germline ends came to 13 bases. Germline V CDR1 and CDR2: MNHEY, SVGAGI. The CDR3 contains 15 residues. CDR3 sequence (DNA): TGTGCCAGCAGGCGAAGGGACCTTAGCACAGATACGCAGTATTTT. Translation: CASRRRDLSTDTQYF.

The chain employs TRBV29-1 and TRBJ1-2, with 9 bases that match TRBD1. V dropped 3 bases and J dropped 3; count of bases not matched to a gene: 5. Looked up from germline, CDR1 is SQVTM and CDR2 is ANQGSEA. CDR3 length: 14 residues. This CDR3 is CSVDRDRAHYGYTF. Written as DNA, the CDR3 is TGCAGCGTTGATCGGGACAGGGCGCACTATGGCTACACCTTC.

The chain joins TRBV9 to TRBJ2-7; TRBD1 is a possible D gene (5 bases). This CDR3 comprises 14 residues. With 4 bases removed from V and 0 bases from J, the gap between germline ends came to 11 bases. The V gene's germline CDR1 is SGDLS and CDR2 YYNGEE. DNA for the CDR3: TGTGCCAGCAGCCGTCAGGACATCTCCTACGAGCAGTACTTC. Its protein product is CASSRQDISYEQYF.

The V call is TRBV3-1 (or the pseudogene TRBV3-2), the J call TRBJ2-2; D uncertain. The CDR3 covers 16 residues. Germline values: CDR1 LGHDT, CDR2 YNNKEL (reference sequence). Trimming took off 1 base at V and 3 bases at J, with 12 bases between the two ends. In DNA, the CDR3 is TGTGCCAGCAGCCAAGTGTCCGGGTCCCACACCGGGGAGCTGTTTTTT. Translated, it gives CASSQVSGSHTGELFF.

The chain couples TRBV14 to TRBJ2-1; D is ambiguous. V was clipped by 3 bases and J by 10 bases, with 16 bases between them. The length of the CDR3 is 14 residues. Germline values: CDR1 SGHDN, CDR2 FVKESK. CDR3 nucleotides: TGTGCCAGCAGCCAGGTTGAGCCCCCCCGGGAGCAGTTCTTC. Translated: CASSQVEPPREQFF.

The chain joins TRBV5-4 to TRBJ1-2; TRBD1 might be the D (5 bases). V was cut by 4 bases and J by 5 bases, with 21 bases left in between. The germline gives CDR1 SGHNT, CDR2 YYREEE (reference sequence). The CDR3 has 16 amino acids. The CDR3 DNA sequence: TGTGCCAGCAGCGGTGGGACTGGGGGGACCTTGTATGGCTACACCTTC. Encoded protein: CASSGGTGGTLYGYTF. Filled out from reference TRBV5-4 and TRBJ1-2, the complete variable domain reads ETGVTQSPTHLIKTRGQQVTLRCSSQSGHNTVSWYQQALGQGPQFIFQYYREEENGRGNFPPRFSGLQFPNYSSELNVNALELDDSALYLCASSGGTGGTLYGYTFGSGTRLTVV.

The chain links TRBV11-3 to TRBJ1-5; 7 nucleotides match TRBD1. V lost 5 bases, J lost 7 bases, and 5 bases stayed unmatched. CDR1 is SGHNT, CDR2 YENEEA, per germline. CDR3 size: 13 residues. For the CDR3, the DNA is TGTGCCAGCAGCAATGACAGGGCCCAGCCCCAGCATTTT. The encoded protein is CASSNDRAQPQHF.

V and J are TRBV6-5 and TRBJ2-2; D is undetermined. This CDR3 region has 13 residues. The germline CDR1 and CDR2 sequences are MNHEY and SVGAGI. V shed 8 bases and J shed 5 bases, with 12 bases lying between them. CDR3 nucleotide sequence: TGTGCCAGCGGTCTAGTAGGTACCGGGGAGCTGTTTTTT. Residues: CASGLVGTGELFF.

This clone was observed a single time. The rearrangement links TRBV9 to TRBJ2-5, with 8 bases that match TRBD1. This CDR3 spans 15 amino acids. V was pared by 3 bases and J by 4 bases, with 8 bases of the junction left unmatched. Germline V gives CDR1 SGDLS, CDR2 YYNGEE. CDR3 DNA sequence: TGTGCCAGCAGCGCCGGACAGGGAATGGTAGAGACCCAGTACTTC. It translates to CASSAGQGMVETQYF.

This clone was seen a few times. V is TRBV3-1 (or the pseudogene TRBV3-2) and J is TRBJ2-7, with D maybe TRBD2 (6 bases). CDR3 size: 15 residues. Looked up from germline, CDR1 is LGHDT and CDR2 is YNNKEL (reference sequence). Deletions cut 0 bases from V and 4 bases from J, with 13 bases between. Here the CDR3 DNA reads TGTGCCAGCAGCCAAGATCCGGGACTCTCATACGAGCAGTACTTC. This sequence encodes CASSQDPGLSYEQYF.